These 7 T cell receptor beta chains were all obtained from the same sample, sequenced in a study of shared clonotypes between healthy human individuals. The naive CD8 population came from CD45RO-negative cells selected for CCR7, without terminally differentiated effector memory CD45RA+ cells. Produced via immunoSEQ multiplex PCR; TCRdb's table is partial and in-frame only. Of 760,000 or so clones listed, approximately 96% are singletons. The sample comprised naive CD8+ T cells sorted from blood. The receptors come from a man aged 25-40 years in good health.

The chain joins TRBV7-8 to TRBJ2-7; the D gene could be TRBD1 or TRBD2 (6 bases each). Trimming left V 2 bases short and J 2 bases short, with 10 bases between. In germline, CDR1 is SGHVS, CDR2 FQNEAQ. CDR3 length: 14 residues. The CDR3 is CASSLRGVTYEQYF. In nucleotides, the CDR3 is TGTGCCAGCAGCTTAAGGGGGGTCACCTACGAGCAGTACTTC.

Regarding this clone: The same CDR3 can be traced to other DNA sequences in this sample. This sequence joins TRBV2 and TRBJ1-1; no clear D gene. Germline V lookup: CDR1 SNHLY, CDR2 FYNNEI. The CDR3 spans 13 residues. Trimming cost V 2 bases and J 0 bases, with 4 bases left between them. The CDR3 loop reads CASSERMNTEAFF. The CDR3 nucleotides read TGTGCCAGCAGTGAAAGGATGAACACTGAAGCTTTCTTT.

This clone was recorded once. This chain uses TRBV27 with TRBJ2-3; D is possibly TRBD2 (5 bases). Per germline, CDR1 MNHEY and CDR2 SMNVEV (reference sequence). The CDR3 is made up of 16 amino acids. V lost 5 bases to trimming and J lost 0 bases, with 15 bases between them. The CDR3 sequence is CASSLKRRSSTDTQYF. The CDR3 bases are TGTGCCAGCAGTCTAAAGCGGAGATCCAGCACAGATACGCAGTATTTT.

This clone was seen just once. The chain couples TRBV27 to TRBJ1-5, with TRBD1 as a possible D gene (5 bases). Trimming pared 5 bases from V and 4 bases from J, leaving 12 bases between. This CDR3 comprises 14 residues. CDR1 MNHEY and CDR2 SMNVEV come from the germline V gene (reference sequence). The CDR3 nucleotides read TGTGCCAGCAGTGGTGTAGGGGTTAATCAGCCCCAGCATTTT. This gives the protein CASSGVGVNQPQHF.

The V call is TRBV4-2, the J call TRBJ2-7; maybe TRBD1 (7 bases). V was clipped by 6 bases and J by 2 bases, with 23 bases between them. There are 17 residues in the CDR3. Germline CDR1 and CDR2: LGHNA and YNFKEQ. The CDR3 nucleotides are TGTGCCAGCAGTCGACAGGGCCGGTGGGAGGAGGCCTACGAGCAGTACTTC. Its translation is CASSRQGRWEEAYEQYF.

The V call is TRBV27, the J call TRBJ2-1, with D uncertain. The CDR3 consists of 12 residues. The ends were cut back, 2 bases at V and 8 bases at J, with 7 bases in the middle. Looked up from germline, CDR1 is MNHEY and CDR2 is SMNVEV (reference sequence). This CDR3 reads CASSLKGDEQFF. CDR3 coding DNA: TGTGCCAGCAGTTTAAAGGGTGATGAGCAGTTCTTC.

The chain carries TRBV5-1 and TRBJ1-5; 7 nucleotides match TRBD1. Germline CDR1 is SGHRS and CDR2 is YFSETQ. The V segment lost 1 base and the J segment 3 bases; nucleotides outside the gene matches: 4. CDR3 size: 15 residues. CDR3 sequence (DNA): TGCGCCAGCAGCTTGAGAGGACAGGACAATCAGCCCCAGCATTTT. This sequence encodes CASSLRGQDNQPQHF.